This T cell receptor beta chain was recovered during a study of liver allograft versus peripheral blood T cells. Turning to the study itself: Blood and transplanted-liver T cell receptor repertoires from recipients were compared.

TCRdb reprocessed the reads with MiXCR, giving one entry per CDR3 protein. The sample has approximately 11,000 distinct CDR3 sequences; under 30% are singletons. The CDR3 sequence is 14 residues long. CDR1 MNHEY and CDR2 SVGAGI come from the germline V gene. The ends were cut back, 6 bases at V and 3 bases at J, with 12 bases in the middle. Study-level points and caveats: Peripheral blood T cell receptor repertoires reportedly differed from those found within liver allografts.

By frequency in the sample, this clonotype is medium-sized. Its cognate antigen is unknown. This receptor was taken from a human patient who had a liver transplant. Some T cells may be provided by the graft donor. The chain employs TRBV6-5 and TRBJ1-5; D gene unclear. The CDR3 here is CASSRRSNNQPQHF. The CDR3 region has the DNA TGTGCCAGCAGCCGCAGGAGTAACAATCAGCCCCAGCATTTT.